This entry features one TCR beta chain sequence. Its target is unknown. This record comes from a study of cytomegalovirus exposure and HLA in healthy donors. Study-level results: Associated with cytomegalovirus, according to the listing, were around 160 TCR beta chains. Looking again later, the authors saw that most CMV-associated TCR beta chains seemed HLA-restricted. Earlier analysis looked at TCR beta V segments, and most were productive about 87% or about 30% of the time. TRBV6-2, TRBV6-3 and some other V segments were unresolvable in 87-base-pair reads.

From germline, CDR1 is SGHKS and CDR2 YYEKEE (reference sequence). The CDR3 sequence is 16 residues long. V was clipped by 3 bases and J by 6 bases; unmatched bases: 9. Primers for the PCR totalled 60 Vbeta and 13 Jbeta. Data came from immunoSEQ multiplex PCR; TCRdb stores just in-frame clones and leaves some out. The sample contains about 190,000 clones, over 80% of which appear only once. What was sequenced was PBMCs. The source is a young man in good health and CMV-seronegative. The chain joins TRBV5-5 to TRBJ1-5, with 10 nucleotides matching TRBD1. The CDR3 spells CASSWDRGGMGQPQHF. As DNA, the CDR3 is TGTGCCAGCAGCTGGGACAGGGGTGGCATGGGTCAGCCCCAGCATTTT. The entire variable domain, with the rest obtained from reference TRBV5-5 and TRBJ1-5, is as follows: DAGVTQSPTHLIKTRGQQVTLRCSPISGHKSVSWYQQVLGQGPQFIFQYYEKEERGRGNFPDRFSARQFPNYSSELNVNALLLGDSALYLCASSWDRGGMGQPQHFGDGTRLSIL.